The 22 T cell receptor beta chains reported below all come from one sample, sequenced in a study of vaccination effects on CD4 cells after COVID-19. Sequencing used immunoSEQ multiplex PCR; TCRdb keeps in-frame clones, though not all of them. The table includes about 58,000 clones, roughly 80% detected once. Their antigen targets remain unknown. Cultured cells yielded isolated CD4+ T cells after 10 days. The sequences come from CD4+ T cells from PBMCs cultured without peptide, collected before COVID-19 vaccination. The receptors here all came from a human donor who received a COVID-19 vaccine.

Only one count was recorded for this clone. This chain links TRBV11-2 with TRBJ2-5; the D gene is possibly TRBD2 (6 bases). Trimming stripped 0 bases from V and 14 bases from J, with 13 bases between. The CDR3 totals 12 residues. Looked up from germline, CDR1 is SGHAT and CDR2 is FQNNGV. CDR3 amino acids: CASSLDGGASYF. CDR3 coding DNA: TGTGCCAGCAGCTTAGATGGCGGGGCCTCATACTTC.

V is TRBV7-2 and J is TRBJ2-5; TRBD1 agrees at 10 bases. J was trimmed by 2 bases and V by 2 bases; bases with no gene match: 11. Germline CDR1 SGHTA, CDR2 FQGNSA. The CDR3 is 18 amino acids. The CDR3 DNA reads TGTGCCAGCAGCTTATCCATCCTGGACAGGGGGATTCAAGAGACCCAGTACTTC. The encoded protein is CASSLSILDRGIQETQYF.

The chain joins TRBV5-1 to TRBJ1-2; D is uncertain. V lost 3 bases, J lost 1 base, and 16 bases lay in between. Germline V gives CDR1 SGHRS, CDR2 YFSETQ. The CDR3 is 16 amino acids. CDR3 coding DNA: TGCGCCAGCAGCTCAAGATCCGGGGATCTTAACTATGGCTACACCTTC. Amino acid sequence: CASSSRSGDLNYGYTF.

The chain links TRBV18 to TRBJ2-7; D may be TRBD1 or TRBD2 (6 bases each). CDR1 KGHSH and CDR2 LQKENI come from the germline V gene. CDR3 length equals 13 residues. V shed 5 bases and J shed 6 bases, with 14 bases lying between them. The CDR3 DNA reads as TGTGCCAGCTCAGAATACAGGGACTCCGAGCAGTACGTC. It codes for CASSEYRDSEQYV.

This rearrangement joins TRBV7-3 to TRBJ2-1; a possible D gene is TRBD2 (6 bases). This CDR3 is built from 14 residues. Germline loops: CDR1 SGHTA, CDR2 FQGTGA. V lost 6 bases, J lost 8 bases, and 17 bases lay in between. The CDR3 DNA reads TGTGCCAGCAGAGCAACTACGGGAGACTATGAGCAGTTCTTC. Its protein product is CASRATTGDYEQFF.

The J gene is TRBJ2-3, the V gene TRBV5-1; D may correspond to TRBD1 or TRBD2 (5 bases each). The V gene's germline CDR1 is SGHRS and CDR2 YFSETQ. The CDR3 runs 15 residues. Trimming took off 7 bases at V and 3 bases at J, with 18 bases between the two ends. The CDR3 sequence: CASARGMGETDTQYF. The CDR3 DNA reads TGCGCCAGCGCGAGGGGAATGGGTGAGACAGATACGCAGTATTTT.

The chain links TRBV10-1 to TRBJ2-5, with 9 nucleotides matching TRBD1. Germline CDR1 is WNHNN and CDR2 is SYGVQD (reference sequence). The CDR3 loop spans 15 amino acids. V shed 5 bases, J shed 5 bases, and the junction held 9 bases outside the gene matches. The DNA for the CDR3 is TGCGCCAGCAGTCTCGATTTGACAGGGGGGGAGACCCAGTACTTC. Its translation: CASSLDLTGGETQYF.

CDR3 in amino acids: CASSEAASVYEQYV. The CDR3 DNA sequence: TGTGCCAGCAGTGAGGCGGCTAGCGTCTACGAGCAGTACGTC. The chain links TRBV6-1 to TRBJ2-7; possibly TRBD2 for D (6 bases). CDR1 and CDR2 from the germline V gene are MNHNS and SASEGT. The V end was cut by 3 bases, the J end by 3 bases, with 12 bases between. CDR3 length equals 14 residues.

This clone was detected once. The chain employs TRBV24-1 and TRBJ2-3, with 8 bases that match TRBD2. Unmatched junction bases numbered 7, after V lost 4 bases and J lost 5 bases. Germline V gene lookup returns CDR1 KGHDR and CDR2 SFDVKD. This CDR3 spans 15 amino acids. CDR3 loop: CATSDPGGAGDTQYF. CDR3 nucleotide sequence: TGTGCCACCAGTGACCCCGGGGGGGCAGGAGATACGCAGTATTTT.

The CDR3 DNA follows: TGTGCCAGCAGCGTAGGACCCGGGGTTGGCTATGGCTACACCTTC. Its translation: CASSVGPGVGYGYTF. V usage is TRBV9 and J usage is TRBJ1-2; no clear D. Germline CDR1 is SGDLS and CDR2 is YYNGEE. The CDR3 is 15 amino acids. V was clipped by 0 bases and J by 4 bases, with 13 bases between them.

This clone was counted once. The CDR3 DNA sequence: TGTGCCAGCAGCGTAGAACCGGGCAAAGATACGCAGTATTTT. Its protein product is CASSVEPGKDTQYF. This chain links TRBV9 with TRBJ2-3; D gene unclear. Germline loops: CDR1 SGDLS, CDR2 YYNGEE. The CDR3 consists of 14 residues. V lost 0 bases and J 5 bases, leaving 10 bases between the germline ends.

This clone was counted only a few times. The J gene is TRBJ1-6, the V gene TRBV6-5; no firm D call. Germline-derived CDR1 and CDR2 are MNHEY and SVGAGI. Trimming took 0 bases from V and 5 from J, leaving 5 bases between them. The CDR3 runs 14 residues. The CDR3 region is CASSYSRHNSPLHF. Written as DNA, the CDR3 is TGTGCCAGCAGTTACTCTCGCCATAATTCACCCCTCCACTTT.

This clone was found once. The chain links TRBV6-5 to TRBJ2-7; maybe TRBD2 (5 bases). Germline assignment: CDR1 MNHEY and CDR2 SVGAGI. With 2 bases removed from V and 3 bases from J, the gap between germline ends came to 11 bases. The CDR3 is 14 amino acids. Written as DNA, the CDR3 is TGTGCCAGCAGTTACCTGACGGGAAACTACGAGCAGTACGTC. Its protein is CASSYLTGNYEQYV.

The chain combines TRBV10-1 with TRBJ1-2; the D is unclear. The germline CDR1 and CDR2 sequences are WNHNN and SYGVQD (reference sequence). The CDR3 loop spans 12 amino acids. V lost 4 bases and J lost 8, with 11 bases in between. The CDR3 loop reads CASSGQGGGYTF. The CDR3 DNA is TGCGCCAGCAGTGGTCAAGGTGGGGGCTACACCTTC.

The CDR3 DNA reads as TGTGCCAGCAGCCGGGACGGGGGCACGGAGACCCAGTACTTC. It yields the protein CASSRDGGTETQYF. The V call is TRBV7-3, the J call TRBJ2-5; D could derive from TRBD1 or TRBD2 (6 bases each). V lost 5 bases to trimming and J lost 5 bases, with 15 bases between them. CDR3 length equals 14 residues. CDR1 and CDR2 from the germline V gene are SGHTA and FQGTGA.

The chain employs TRBV5-1 and TRBJ1-1; D is possibly TRBD1 (6 bases). Germline CDR1 is SGHRS and CDR2 is YFSETQ. CDR3 size: 14 residues. The V end was cut by 5 bases, the J end by 6 bases, with 17 bases between. CDR3 DNA: TGCGCCAGCAGAATCGAACTGGGGGGGCCTGAAGCTTTCTTT. Its protein is CASRIELGGPEAFF. The full variable domain, with the rest looked up from reference TRBV5-1 and TRBJ1-1, is KAGVTQTPRYLIKTRGQQVTLSCSPISGHRSVSWYQQTPGQGLQFLFEYFSETQRNKGNFPGRFSGRQFSNSRSEMNVSTLELGDSALYLCASRIELGGPEAFFGQGTRLTVV.

The chain couples TRBV6-6 to TRBJ1-3; unclear D gene. V was shortened by 0 bases and J by 4 bases, with 13 bases between the two germline ends. CDR1 MNHNY and CDR2 SVGAGI come from the germline V gene (reference sequence). The length of the CDR3 is 16 residues. CDR3 region: CASSYSGRINGNTIYF. The CDR3 DNA follows: TGTGCCAGCAGTTACTCCGGCAGAATCAACGGAAACACCATATATTTT.

The rearrangement joins TRBV7-8 to TRBJ2-7, with 7 bases aligning to TRBD1. Germline lookup yields CDR1 SGHVS and CDR2 FQNEAQ. The CDR3 length is 14 residues. Trimming cost V 4 bases and J 6 bases; bases outside gene matches: 9. CDR3 bases: TGTGCCAGCAGCTCCAGGACAGGTCCTAGCGAGCAGTACGTC. Translating gives CASSSRTGPSEQYV.

V gene TRBV12-3 or TRBV12-4 combines with J gene TRBJ1-3, with D possibly TRBD1 on 5 matching bases. The CDR3 spans 12 residues. V dropped 8 bases and J dropped 4 bases, with 9 bases sitting between them. The chain's CDR3 is CASGEGGNTIYF. Here the CDR3 DNA reads TGTGCCAGCGGTGAGGGGGGAAACACCATATATTTT.

The V gene is TRBV5-1, the J gene TRBJ2-3, with 7 bases aligning to TRBD2. The germline CDR1 and CDR2 sequences are SGHRS and YFSETQ. CDR3 length: 14 amino acids. V lost 4 bases to trimming and J lost 3 bases; unmatched junction nucleotides: 5. The CDR3 region is CASSRDYGTDTQYF. The CDR3 DNA reads as TGCGCCAGCAGCCGGGACTATGGGACAGATACGCAGTATTTT.

V is TRBV5-1 and J is TRBJ2-3, with TRBD2 as a possible D gene (7 bases). The CDR3 loop spans 16 amino acids. Germline CDR1 is SGHRS and CDR2 is YFSETQ. Trimming cost V 2 bases and J 1 base, with 14 bases left between them. The CDR3 is CASSLDSGGRTDTQYF. For the CDR3, the DNA is TGCGCCAGCAGCTTAGATTCGGGGGGCCGCACAGATACGCAGTATTTT.

This clone appeared a single time. This chain connects TRBV27 to TRBJ1-5; D uncertain. With 3 bases removed from V and 5 bases from J, the gap between germline ends came to 14 bases. The germline V gene encodes CDR1 MNHEY and CDR2 SMNVEV (reference sequence). This CDR3 contains 15 residues. CDR3 bases: TGTGCCAGCAGTTTGGGTCGGGTGGGCGATCAGCCCCAGCATTTT. It is translated as CASSLGRVGDQPQHF.